This T cell receptor beta chain was sequenced in a study of technical replicates of blood from several donors. This CDR3 is built from 11 residues. Per the germline V gene, CDR1 is SQVTM and CDR2 is ANQGSEA. Trimming took 3 bases from V and 6 from J, leaving 5 bases between them. The repertoire was sequenced with immunoSEQ multiplex PCR; TCRdb's copy has only in-frame clones and lacks some. The sample includes under 100,000 clones, roughly 94% of them seen just once. The source material was T cells isolated from PBMCs. This chain links TRBV29-1 with TRBJ2-2, with D unresolved. This TCR was sampled from a human donor in good health. In DNA, the CDR3 is TGCAGCGTTGATGGAGCCGGGGAGCTGTTTTTT. Residues: CSVDGAGELFF.